Listed below are T cell receptor beta chains from one sample, sequenced in a study of blood T cells in healthy people across ages. From the 5' RACE reads, TCRdb called clonotypes with MiXCR, one entry per CDR3 protein. In the table there are approximately 670,000 distinct CDR3 sequences, 40% to 45% of which are singletons. The sample taken for sequencing was blood. The receptors here all came from a man aged 80 or over in good health. Each CDR3 is given with its conserved first and last residue. Each record gives: V gene, clone size, J gene, D gene, CDR3 DNA, CDR3 protein. D genes are given only for firm matches. Clone sizes are given selectively: once, few, many, or a class where the clone is expanded.

>TRBV20-1|many|TRBJ2-5|.
TGCAGTGCTAGGACTAGTAGGACCCAGTACTTC
CSARTSRTQYF
>TRBV9|.|TRBJ2-1|.
TGTGCCAGCAGCGTTAGACAGTACTCCTACAATGAGCAGTTCTTC
CASSVRQYSYNEQFF
>TRBV7-4|.|TRBJ2-7|.
TGTGCCAGCAGCTTATGCCCCGGCAGGGTTGGTCAGGAGTTTTACGAGCAGTACTTC
CASSLCPGRVGQEFYEQYF
>TRBV27|.|TRBJ1-6|.
TGTGCCAGCAGTTCGCTCGGCTCCTGTAATTCACCCCTCCACTTT
CASSSLGSCNSPLHF
>TRBV6-1|.|TRBJ2-7|.
TGTGCCAGCAGTGAAGCAGGATCCGAGAGCTACGAGCAGTACTTC
CASSEAGSESYEQYF
>TRBV27|few|TRBJ2-3|.
TGTGCCAGCAGTGTCCTCCACACAGATACGCAGTATTTT
CASSVLHTDTQYF
>TRBV6-1|.|TRBJ2-3|.
TGTGCCAGCAGATCTGACAGTTATGAAAGAAACCCCACAGATACGCAGTATTTT
CASRSDSYERNPTDTQYF
>TRBV7-2|.|TRBJ2-7|TRBD2
TGTGCCAGCAGCTTAGGTGGGACTAGGTCGTACGAGCAGTACTTC
CASSLGGTRSYEQYF
>TRBV10-2|once|TRBJ2-7|.
TGCGCCAGCAGTGAGTCTCCCAGTCGTCAGTACTTC
CASSESPSRQYF
>TRBV11-2|.|TRBJ2-3|TRBD1
TGTGCCAGCAGCTTAACCGGGACAGGGTATGCAGATACGCAGTATTTT
CASSLTGTGYADTQYF
>TRBV20-1|few|TRBJ2-3|.
TGCAGTGCTCCCCGACAGAATACGCAGTATTTT
CSAPRQNTQYF
>TRBV12-3/TRBV12-4|many|TRBJ2-1|.
TGTGCCAGCAATAGTGCGGGGTACAATGAGCAGTTCTTC
CASNSAGYNEQFF
>TRBV10-1|.|TRBJ2-1|TRBD1
TGCGCCAGCAGTGAGAGGGACAGGGGAAGGGATGGGCAGTTCTTC
CASSERDRGRDGQFF
>TRBV2|.|TRBJ1-5|TRBD1
TGTGCCAGCAGCATACAGGGGTTCGATCAGCCCCAGCATTTT
CASSIQGFDQPQHF
>TRBV15|.|TRBJ2-1|TRBD1
TGTGCCACCAGTAAACAGGGGAACAGCAATGAGCAGTTCTTC
CATSKQGNSNEQFF